Sequencing of this T cell receptor (beta chain) was carried out in a study of CD8+ T cells in alopecia areata. Study context: It was oral tofacitinib, at 5 to 10 mg twice daily, that treated patients received.

CDR1 is WSHSY, CDR2 SAAADI, per germline. This CDR3 spans 15 amino acids. V was pared by 0 bases and J by 4 bases, with 12 bases between. Following RNA extraction, reverse transcription yielded cDNA that acted as the sequencing template. TCRdb's copy holds only in-frame clones and misses some; the assay was immunoSEQ multiplex PCR. This table holds 200,000 to 250,000 clones, under 70% found once. Treatment indicated: oral pan-JAK inhibitor, 5-10 mg twice daily. Study-wide findings and caveats: Tofacitinib significantly lowered scalp clonality and expanded CD8+ clones among the top 100.

Of note for this clone: What it binds is not known.

The chain joins TRBV10-2 to TRBJ1-1; unclear D gene. The sequence was obtained from a human donor with alopecia areata. Here the sequenced sample was CD4+ T cells sorted from blood, taken at week 44, from a patient treated with tofacitinib. Here the CDR3 reads CASSESSLQVTEAFF. The CDR3 DNA follows: TGCGCCAGCAGTGAGTCGAGTCTCCAGGTCACTGAAGCTTTCTTT.